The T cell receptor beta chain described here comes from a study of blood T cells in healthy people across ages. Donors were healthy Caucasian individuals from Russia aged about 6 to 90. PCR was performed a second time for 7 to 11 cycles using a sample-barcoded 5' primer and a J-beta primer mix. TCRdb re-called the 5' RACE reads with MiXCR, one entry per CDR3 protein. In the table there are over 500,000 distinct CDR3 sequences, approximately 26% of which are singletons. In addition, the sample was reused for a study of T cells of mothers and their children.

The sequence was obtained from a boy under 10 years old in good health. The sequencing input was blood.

This chain's CDR3 is CSVEDPLGSSYNEQFF. The CDR3 DNA reads TGCAGCGTTGAAGATCCCCTGGGGAGCTCCTACAATGAGCAGTTCTTC. The rearrangement uses TRBV29-1 and TRBJ2-1, with D maybe TRBD2 (5 bases). Trimming pared 0 bases from V and 0 bases from J, leaving 12 bases between. The CDR3 totals 16 residues. Germline CDR1 reads SQVTM; CDR2 reads ANQGSEA.